This is a list of T cell receptor beta chains from one sample in a study of cytomegalovirus exposure and HLA in healthy donors. TCRdb's table, derived via immunoSEQ multiplex PCR, lists solely in-frame clones and lacks some. The top ten hold 0.85% to 1% of the sample, which has fewer than 200,000 clones, nearly 80% seen once. The sample was PBMCs. Source of these receptors: a woman aged 50 to 60 in good health and CMV-seropositive. CDR3s include the opening cysteine and the closing phenylalanine or tryptophan. Each record gives: V gene, D gene, J gene, clone size, CDR3 protein, CDR3 DNA. A D gene is named only where the DNA matches it firmly. Clone size, where shown, is once, few, many, or a class for clones that have expanded.

TRBV28,NA,TRBJ2-1,NA,CASSFNNEQFF,TGTGCCAGCAGTTTCAACAATGAGCAGTTCTTC
TRBV5-1,NA,TRBJ2-7,NA,CASSLEGRQGSEQYF,TGCGCCAGCAGCTTGGAGGGTCGGCAGGGCAGTGAGCAGTACTTC
TRBV7-2,NA,TRBJ1-5,NA,CASSSQGQPQHF,TGTGCCAGCAGCTCACAGGGCCAGCCCCAGCATTTT
TRBV11-2,TRBD1,TRBJ2-7,NA,CASSGGQVVYEQYF,TGTGCCAGCAGCGGGGGACAGGTAGTCTACGAGCAGTACTTC
TRBV6-5,TRBD1,TRBJ2-7,NA,CASSYSRDRYEQYF,TGTGCCAGCAGTTACTCGAGGGACAGGTACGAGCAGTACTTC
TRBV6-5,NA,TRBJ1-5,NA,CVSSSLQGRSNQPQHF,TGTGTCAGCAGTTCTCTACAGGGAAGGAGCAATCAGCCCCAGCATTTT
TRBV14,NA,TRBJ1-1,NA,CASSQGEGNMNTEAFF,TGTGCCAGCAGCCAAGGGGAGGGGAACATGAACACTGAAGCTTTCTTT
TRBV29-1,NA,TRBJ2-1,NA,CSVGTEQFF,TGCAGCGTTGGGACAGAGCAGTTCTTC
TRBV29-1,NA,TRBJ2-7,NA,CSVRGSLSYEQYF,TGCAGCGTTCGGGGGAGCCTCTCCTACGAGCAGTACTTC
TRBV5-1,NA,TRBJ2-7,NA,CASSRSAAGENYEQYF,TGCGCCAGCAGCCGATCTGCGGCAGGGGAAAACTACGAGCAGTACTTC
TRBV11-1,NA,TRBJ2-7,NA,CASSFRFRYEQYF,TGTGCCAGCAGCTTCAGGTTTAGGTACGAGCAGTACTTC
TRBV5-4,TRBD2,TRBJ2-3,NA,CASSLDPSGGARKTDTQYF,TGTGCCAGCAGCTTGGATCCGAGCGGGGGGGCTCGAAAGACAGATACGCAGTATTTT
TRBV7-9,NA,TRBJ2-7,NA,CASREWDEGGGEQYF,TGTGCCAGCAGGGAATGGGATGAGGGGGGGGGCGAGCAGTACTTC
TRBV7-9,TRBD1,TRBJ2-7,NA,CASSFQGESTYEQYF,TGTGCCAGCAGCTTCCAGGGGGAATCCACCTACGAGCAGTACTTC
TRBV5-1,NA,TRBJ2-7,NA,CASSLAGQTYEQYF,TGCGCCAGCAGCTTGGCAGGACAGACCTACGAGCAGTACTTC
TRBV5-1,TRBD2,TRBJ2-7,NA,CASRRLAESYEQYF,TGCGCCAGCAGGCGACTAGCGGAGTCCTACGAGCAGTACTTC
TRBV9,TRBD1,TRBJ2-1,NA,CASSRSGTGYNEQFF,TGTGCCAGCAGCCGATCGGGGACAGGGTACAATGAGCAGTTCTTC
TRBV30,TRBD1,TRBJ1-6,NA,CAWSVIGTGFNSPLHF,TGTGCCTGGAGTGTAATAGGGACAGGGTTTAATTCACCCCTCCACTTT
TRBV15,NA,TRBJ1-1,once,CATKMGGMNTEAFF,TGTGCCACCAAGATGGGAGGGATGAACACTGAAGCTTTCTTT
TRBV19,NA,TRBJ1-1,NA,CASSGQTWVAEAFF,TGTGCCAGTAGTGGACAGACGTGGGTCGCTGAAGCTTTCTTT